The TCR beta chain described here comes from a study of beta chain features in type 1 diabetes. Whole-study results and caveats: Moderate but significant shortening of TCRB CDR3s was recorded in all four CD4+ subsets from Type 1 diabetes patients. Although PCR might favor shorter templates, it would do so equally in patients and controls. Within patients, naive, central memory and Treg TCRB repertoires seemed more similar than within healthy donors. There was a possibility that cDNA sequencing over-represented cells with high TCR expression.

J gave up 4 bases and V 2 bases, and 11 bases lay outside the gene matches. The length of the CDR3 is 17 residues. CDR1 is SGDLS and CDR2 is YYNGEE in the germline V gene. Every isolated RNA sample was fully reverse transcribed, so sequencing captured expressed TCRB transcripts. The data were produced by immunoSEQ multiplex PCR, yet TCRdb's version contains in-frame clones alone and is incomplete. The sample has about 150,000 clones; under 13% are singletons. It was via CD45RO/CCR7/CD25/CD127/CD95/CD27 that CD4+ naive, central memory, regulatory and stem cell-like memory cells were sorted. This clone has only a few counts. Its antigen is as yet unknown.

The V gene is TRBV9, the J gene TRBJ1-1; 10 positions match TRBD1. Sequencing used central memory CD4+ T cells from blood. The TCR comes from a man under 40 with type 1 diabetes. The CDR3 here is CASSVDPGQGTGTEAFF. For the CDR3, the DNA is TGTGCCAGCAGCGTCGATCCGGGACAGGGGACGGGCACTGAAGCTTTCTTT. The full variable domain, its missing parts supplied by reference TRBV9 and TRBJ1-1, is DSGVTQTPKHLITATGQRVTLRCSPRSGDLSVYWYQQSLDQGLQFLIQYYNGEERAKGNILERFSAQQFPDLHSELNLSSLELGDSALYFCASSVDPGQGTGTEAFFGQGTRLTVV.